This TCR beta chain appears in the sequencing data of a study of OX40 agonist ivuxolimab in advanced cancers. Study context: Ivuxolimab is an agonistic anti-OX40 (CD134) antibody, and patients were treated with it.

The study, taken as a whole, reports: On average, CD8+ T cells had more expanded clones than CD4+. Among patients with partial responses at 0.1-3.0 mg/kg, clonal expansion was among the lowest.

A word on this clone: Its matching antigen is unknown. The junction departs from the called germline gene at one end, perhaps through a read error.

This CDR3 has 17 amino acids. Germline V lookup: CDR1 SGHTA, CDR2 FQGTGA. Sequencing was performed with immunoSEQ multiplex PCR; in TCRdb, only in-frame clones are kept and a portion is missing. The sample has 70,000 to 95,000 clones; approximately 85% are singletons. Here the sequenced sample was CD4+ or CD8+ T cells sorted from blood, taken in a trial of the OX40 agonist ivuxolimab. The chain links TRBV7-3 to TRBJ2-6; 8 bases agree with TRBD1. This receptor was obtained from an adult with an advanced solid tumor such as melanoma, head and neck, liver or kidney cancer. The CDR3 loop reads CASSPGTGIYGANVLTF. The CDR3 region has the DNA TGCGCCAGCAGCCCCGGGACAGGAATTTACGGGGCCAACGTCCTGACTTTC.